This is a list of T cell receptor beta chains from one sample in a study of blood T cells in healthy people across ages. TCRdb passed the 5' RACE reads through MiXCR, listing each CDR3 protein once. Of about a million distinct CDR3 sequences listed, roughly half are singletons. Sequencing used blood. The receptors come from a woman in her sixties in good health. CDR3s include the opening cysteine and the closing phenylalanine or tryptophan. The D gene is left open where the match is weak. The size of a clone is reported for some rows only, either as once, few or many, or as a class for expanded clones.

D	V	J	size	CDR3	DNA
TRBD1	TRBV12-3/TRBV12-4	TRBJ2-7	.	CASSSPDRACEQYF	TGTGCCAGCAGTTCCCCGGACAGGGCCTGCGAGCAGTACTTC
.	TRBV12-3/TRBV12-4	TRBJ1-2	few	CASSLGQGPYGYTF	TGTGCCAGCAGTCTCGGCCAGGGTCCCTATGGCTACACCTTC
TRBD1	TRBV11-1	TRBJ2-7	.	CASSPRTGGLSYEQYF	TGTGCCAGCAGCCCAAGGACAGGGGGCCTGTCCTACGAGCAGTACTTC
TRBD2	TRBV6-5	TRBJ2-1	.	CASTSGRAWDEQFF	TGTGCCAGCACAAGCGGGAGGGCCTGGGATGAGCAGTTCTTC
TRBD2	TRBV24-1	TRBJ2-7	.	CATSEAGTSGYEQYF	TGTGCCACCAGTGAAGCGGGGACTAGCGGCTACGAGCAGTACTTC
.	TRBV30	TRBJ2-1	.	CAGAGSSKYNEQFF	TGTGCCGGCGCAGGGAGCAGCAAGTACAATGAGCAGTTCTTC
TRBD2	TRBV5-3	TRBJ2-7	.	CARSFPGLPYEQYF	TGTGCCAGAAGCTTCCCGGGACTACCGTACGAGCAGTACTTC
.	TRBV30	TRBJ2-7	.	CAWNRGYNEQYF	TGTGCCTGGAATCGAGGCTACAATGAGCAGTACTTC
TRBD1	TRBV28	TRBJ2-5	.	CATGGQGGQETQYF	TGTGCCACCGGAGGACAGGGGGGACAAGAGACCCAGTACTTC
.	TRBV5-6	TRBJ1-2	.	CASSSGLPNYGYTF	TGTGCCAGCAGCTCCGGGTTACCTAACTATGGCTACACCTTC
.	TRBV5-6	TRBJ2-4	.	CASSTRPGTLYF	TGTGCCAGCAGCACCCGACCCGGGACACTGTACTTC
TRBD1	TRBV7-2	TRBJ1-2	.	CASSFLKGQGPYGYTF	TGTGCCAGCAGCTTCCTAAAGGGACAGGGCCCCTATGGCTACACCTTC
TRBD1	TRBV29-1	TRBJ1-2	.	CSTRGGRGRVKDGYTF	TGCAGCACCCGTGGGGGCAGGGGGCGCGTAAAGGATGGCTACACCTTC
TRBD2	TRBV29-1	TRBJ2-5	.	CSVEYAPGAGAEETQYF	TGCAGCGTTGAATACGCTCCGGGAGCGGGGGCTGAAGAGACCCAGTACTTC
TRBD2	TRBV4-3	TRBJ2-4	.	CASSQTSSGGRDEQYF	TGCGCCAGCAGCCAAACCTCTAGCGGGGGGAGGGATGAGCAGTACTTC
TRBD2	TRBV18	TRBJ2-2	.	CASSPPAGVSGELFF	TGTGCCAGCTCACCACCAGCGGGAGTGTCGGGGGAGCTGTTTTTT
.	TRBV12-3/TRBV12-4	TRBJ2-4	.	CASSTGQSLAKNIQYF	TGTGCCAGCAGTACCGGACAGTCTCTAGCCAAAAACATTCAGTACTTC
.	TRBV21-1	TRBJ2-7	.	CASSTYSGTSAYEQYF	TGTGCCAGCAGCACCTATTCCGGGACTAGCGCCTACGAGCAGTACTTC
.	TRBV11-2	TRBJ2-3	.	CVSSLVVRKGGDTQYF	TGTGTCAGCAGCTTAGTTGTCCGTAAAGGAGGAGATACGCAGTATTTT
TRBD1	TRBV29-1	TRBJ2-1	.	CSVERDRGSPNEQFF	TGCAGCGTTGAAAGGGACAGGGGCTCCCCCAATGAGCAGTTCTTC
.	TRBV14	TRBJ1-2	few	CASSDLSEYGYTF	TGTGCCAGCAGCGACCTCTCAGAGTATGGCTACACCTTC
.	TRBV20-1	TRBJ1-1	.	CSARSVQRGDTEAFF	TGCAGTGCTAGAAGCGTTCAACGGGGGGACACTGAAGCTTTCTTT